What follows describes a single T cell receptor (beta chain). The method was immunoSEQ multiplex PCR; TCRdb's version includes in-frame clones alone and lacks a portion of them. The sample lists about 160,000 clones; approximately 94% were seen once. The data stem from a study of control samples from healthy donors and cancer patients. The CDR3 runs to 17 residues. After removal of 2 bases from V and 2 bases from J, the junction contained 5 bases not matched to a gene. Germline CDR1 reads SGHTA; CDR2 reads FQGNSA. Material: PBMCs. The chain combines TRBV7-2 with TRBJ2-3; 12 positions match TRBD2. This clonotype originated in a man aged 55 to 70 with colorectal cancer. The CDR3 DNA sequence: TGTGCCAGCAGCTTATTGGGACTAGCGGGTGTCACAGATACGCAGTATTTT. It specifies CASSLLGLAGVTDTQYF.